This T cell receptor beta chain was obtained from a study of cytomegalovirus exposure and HLA in healthy donors. PCR primers comprised 60 Vbeta and 13 Jbeta primers. The assay was immunoSEQ multiplex PCR, and TCRdb's table has in-frame clones only and misses some. The sample includes some 160,000 clones, over 75% seen only once; the top ten take less than 0.65%. General study results and limits: In a later analysis, HLA-C alleles had the fewest associated TCRs, DRB1 alleles the most.

A remark on this clone: Its antigen is unknown.

The receptor comes from a woman in her forties or fifties in good health and CMV-seronegative. Sequenced sample: PBMCs.

The CDR3 reads CASSSRTAQETQYF. In DNA, the CDR3 is TGTGCCAGCAGCTCTCGGACAGCACAAGAGACCCAGTACTTC. V and J are TRBV11-3 and TRBJ2-5; the D gene is possibly TRBD1 (6 bases). The CDR3 sequence is 14 residues long. The V and J ends lost 4 bases and 2 bases respectively, with 11 bases between them. Germline values: CDR1 SGHNT, CDR2 YENEEA.